Following are 22 T cell receptor beta chains from one sample sequenced in a study of CD8 T cells in Susac syndrome. With random hexamers, roughly 0.45 to 1 ug RNA was reverse transcribed. Each CDR3 protein is one row after TCRdb ran MiXCR on the immunoSEQ multiplex PCR reads. The data hold about 120,000 distinct CDR3 sequences, with 85% to 95% observed a single time. Sequencing was carried out using CD4+ T cells from PBMCs. The receptors here all came from a human donor with multiple sclerosis.

The CDR3 region is CASSAGTSGGSYSYEQYF. DNA for the CDR3: TGTGCCAGCAGCGCTGGAACTAGCGGCGGCTCCTACTCCTACGAGCAGTACTTC. The gene calls are TRBV9 and TRBJ2-7; TRBD2 matches at 8 bases. This CDR3 has 18 amino acids. Unmatched junction bases numbered 14, after V lost 3 bases and J lost 0 bases. CDR1 SGDLS and CDR2 YYNGEE come from the germline V gene.

The chain recombines TRBV12-3 or TRBV12-4 with TRBJ2-3; 11 positions agree with TRBD2. J lost 6 bases, V lost 6 bases, and 8 bases had no gene match. The CDR3 has 15 amino acids. The CDR3 loop reads CASRQLAGAGDTQYF. The CDR3 DNA follows: TGTGCCAGCAGACAACTAGCGGGGGCAGGTGATACGCAGTATTTT.

The chain couples TRBV5-1 to TRBJ1-4; 7 bases line up with TRBD1. Looked up from germline, CDR1 is SGHRS and CDR2 is YFSETQ. J was trimmed by 7 bases and V by 5 bases; bases with no gene match: 8. The CDR3 is 14 residues long. The CDR3 reads CASSPDREGEKLFF. The CDR3 coding sequence is TGCGCCAGCAGTCCAGACAGGGAGGGTGAAAAACTGTTTTTT.

The genes are TRBV30 and TRBJ2-7; the D gene is possibly TRBD2 (7 bases). The CDR3 contains 14 residues. Trimming pared 2 bases from V and 0 bases from J, leaving 11 bases between. Germline V lookup: CDR1 GTSNPN, CDR2 SVGIG (reference sequence). The CDR3 sequence is CAWSPGGPSYEQYF. CDR3 bases: TGTGCCTGGAGTCCCGGGGGGCCCTCCTACGAGCAGTACTTC.

The table lists this clonotype with a count of one. The chain links TRBV29-1 to TRBJ1-1; TRBD1 is a possible D gene (5 bases). CDR1 is SQVTM, CDR2 ANQGSEA, per germline. Trimming cost V 4 bases and J 5 bases, with 14 bases left between them. The CDR3 sequence is 13 residues long. CDR3 loop: CSVVSGGGTEAFF. In nucleotides, the CDR3 is TGCAGCGTTGTATCCGGGGGGGGGACTGAAGCTTTCTTT.

This clonotype was seen only once. The rearrangement joins TRBV19 to TRBJ2-1; 10 bases align to TRBD1. Germline CDR1 and CDR2: LNHDA and SQIVND (reference sequence). The junction had 11 bases not matched to a gene; V was cut back by 4 bases and J by 8 bases. The CDR3 is 16 amino acids. CDR3 residues: CASSTAGTGELDEQFF. The CDR3 coding sequence is TGTGCCAGTAGTACCGCCGGGACAGGGGAGTTGGATGAGCAGTTCTTC. The complete variable domain, with remaining parts taken from reference TRBV19 and TRBJ2-1, reads DGGITQSPKYLFRKEGQNVTLSCEQNLNHDAMYWYRQDPGQGLRLIYYSQIVNDFQKGDIAEGYSVSREKKESFPLTVTSAQKNPTAFYLCASSTAGTGELDEQFFGPGTRLTVL.

This clonotype occurred once. V usage is TRBV9 and J usage is TRBJ1-1; D not resolved. Trimming shortened V by 1 base and J by 5 bases, and 15 bases separated the two germline ends. The CDR3 is 15 amino acids. Per the germline V gene, CDR1 is SGDLS and CDR2 is YYNGEE. CDR3 sequence (DNA): TGTGCCAGCAGCGTACGTTTAAGTGGATGGACTGAAGCTTTCTTT. Protein: CASSVRLSGWTEAFF.

The V and J genes are TRBV24-1 and TRBJ2-6; D gene uncertain. The germline CDR1 and CDR2 sequences are KGHDR and SFDVKD. The CDR3 is 17 residues long. The V end was cut by 3 bases, the J end by 0 bases, with 11 bases between. The CDR3 loop reads CATSDPTGTSGANVLTF. The DNA of the CDR3 is TGTGCCACCAGTGATCCGACGGGCACCTCTGGGGCCAACGTCCTGACTTTC.

The rearrangement joins TRBV20-1 to TRBJ1-1, with a possible D match to TRBD1 (6 bases). The CDR3 extends over 14 amino acids. Deletions cut 6 bases from V and 1 base from J, with 15 bases between. Germline V gene sequence: CDR1 DFQATT, CDR2 SNEGSKA (reference sequence). CDR3 DNA sequence: TGCAGTGCCCAGACAGGCCTGTCGAACACTGAAGCTTTCTTT. It codes for CSAQTGLSNTEAFF.

The V and J genes are TRBV29-1 and TRBJ2-1; D gene unclear. V was trimmed by 5 bases and J by 10 bases, leaving 15 bases between them. Germline CDR1 SQVTM, CDR2 ANQGSEA. The CDR3 consists of 12 residues. The CDR3 bases are TGCAGCGTTACCGGGTCCTCCAAAGAGCAGTTCTTC. Translation: CSVTGSSKEQFF.

The chain joins TRBV5-1 to TRBJ1-1; TRBD1 matches at 7 bases. This CDR3 comprises 14 residues. Germline loops: CDR1 SGHRS, CDR2 YFSETQ. Losses at the gene ends were 1 base for V and 1 base for J; bases not matched to a gene: 1. DNA of the CDR3: TGCGCCAGCAGCTTGAACAGGGGGAACACTGAAGCTTTCTTT. This translates into CASSLNRGNTEAFF. Combining the CDR3 with reference TRBV5-1 and TRBJ1-1 gives the whole variable domain KAGVTQTPRYLIKTRGQQVTLSCSPISGHRSVSWYQQTPGQGLQFLFEYFSETQRNKGNFPGRFSGRQFSNSRSEMNVSTLELGDSALYLCASSLNRGNTEAFFGQGTRLTVV.

The V and J genes are TRBV4-2 and TRBJ1-1; no firm D call. Trimming removed 0 bases from V and 8 bases from J, with 10 bases in between. The germline CDR1 and CDR2 sequences are LGHNA and YNFKEQ. This CDR3 region has 13 residues. The CDR3 region is CASSQEVSLEAFF. CDR3 DNA: TGTGCCAGCAGCCAAGAGGTCAGTCTAGAAGCTTTCTTT.

The rearrangement uses TRBV20-1 and TRBJ2-5; TRBD2 aligns across 12 bases. The germline V gene has CDR1 DFQATT and CDR2 SNEGSKA (reference sequence). With 6 bases clipped from V and 3 bases from J, the junction kept 5 bases outside the gene matches. The CDR3 spans 14 residues. CDR3 in amino acids: CSAQRTSGKETQYF. In nucleotides, the CDR3 is TGCAGTGCCCAAAGGACTAGCGGGAAAGAGACCCAGTACTTC.

This chain joins TRBV9 and TRBJ1-1; D is unclear. Trimming removed 3 bases at V and 2 bases at J, with 11 bases between. In germline, CDR1 is SGDLS, CDR2 YYNGEE. This CDR3 contains 14 residues. CDR3 DNA sequence: TGTGCCAGCAGCGGGGGATCGCTCAACACTGAAGCTTTCTTT. It is translated as CASSGGSLNTEAFF.

The rearrangement joins TRBV25-1 to TRBJ2-5, with D possibly being TRBD2 (5 bases). Trimming took 4 bases from V and 4 from J, leaving 10 bases between them. The germline V gene encodes CDR1 MGHDK and CDR2 SYGVNS. The CDR3 length is 13 residues. The CDR3 here is CASSVAGGETQYF. CDR3 DNA sequence: TGTGCCAGCAGTGTGGCAGGAGGAGAGACCCAGTACTTC.

The CDR3 DNA reads TGTGCCTGGAGTTTCGGGGGCAGCAATCAGCCCCAGCATTTT. It is translated as CAWSFGGSNQPQHF. V and J are TRBV30 and TRBJ1-5; possibly TRBD1 for D (6 bases). Germline assignment: CDR1 GTSNPN and CDR2 SVGIG (reference sequence). V lost 2 bases, J lost 1 base, and 9 bases lay in between. This CDR3 comprises 14 residues.

This chain connects TRBV5-4 to TRBJ2-2; a possible D gene is TRBD1 (6 bases). Germline V lookup: CDR1 SGHNT, CDR2 YYREEE (reference sequence). Trimming took off 4 bases at V and 8 bases at J, with 21 bases between the two ends. The CDR3 loop spans 16 amino acids. CDR3 loop: CASSLPFDRTSGELFF. The CDR3 DNA sequence: TGTGCCAGCAGCCTACCCTTCGACAGGACCTCGGGGGAGCTGTTTTTT. The full variable domain, with the rest looked up from reference TRBV5-4 and TRBJ2-2, is ETGVTQSPTHLIKTRGQQVTLRCSSQSGHNTVSWYQQALGQGPQFIFQYYREEENGRGNFPPRFSGLQFPNYSSELNVNALELDDSALYLCASSLPFDRTSGELFFGEGSRLTVL.

The chain employs TRBV29-1 and TRBJ1-2; possibly TRBD1 for D (6 bases). This CDR3 spans 11 amino acids. Trimming stripped 2 bases from V and 12 bases from J, with 13 bases between. Germline-derived CDR1 and CDR2 are SQVTM and ANQGSEA. The CDR3 region is CSVEQGSVDTF. DNA of the CDR3: TGCAGCGTTGAACAGGGGTCAGTTGACACCTTC.

The chain links TRBV3-1 to TRBJ2-7; D is perhaps TRBD2 (6 bases). The length of the CDR3 is 16 residues. CDR1 and CDR2 (germline): LGHDT, YNNKEL (reference sequence). V was trimmed by 1 base and J by 5 bases, leaving 18 bases between them. CDR3 residues: CASSQAHSGGTDEQYF. CDR3 DNA: TGTGCCAGCAGCCAAGCCCATTCAGGAGGGACCGACGAGCAGTACTTC.

This clonotype was picked up one time. J is TRBJ2-1 and V is TRBV19; no reliable D call. This CDR3 is 15 amino acids long. V lost 7 bases and J 7 bases, leaving 20 bases between the germline ends. CDR1 LNHDA and CDR2 SQIVND come from the germline V gene (reference sequence). CDR3: CASTLDLTLGNEQFF. CDR3 coding DNA: TGTGCCAGTACCCTCGACCTGACACTGGGGAATGAGCAGTTCTTC.

The V and J genes are TRBV16 and TRBJ1-2, with D uncertain. This CDR3 is 13 amino acids long. Trimming cost V 3 bases and J 4 bases, with 9 bases left between them. Germline loops: CDR1 KGHSY, CDR2 FQNENV. CDR3 sequence reads: CASSQGNSYGYTF. CDR3 DNA sequence: TGTGCCAGCAGCCAGGGGAATAGCTATGGCTACACCTTC.

The CDR3, as DNA: TGTGCCAGCACCCCTTTACCCCTCAATGAGCAGTTCTTC. Protein: CASTPLPLNEQFF. The chain is built from TRBV7-2 and TRBJ2-1; D is uncertain. Germline CDR1 SGHTA, CDR2 FQGNSA. V was trimmed by 7 bases and J by 6 bases, leaving 13 bases between them. The CDR3 has 13 amino acids.